Its frequency marks the clone carrying this T cell receptor (beta chain) as large. The sample comes from a study of CD8 T cells in cerebrospinal fluid in Alzheimer's disease. TCRdb reanalyzed the 10x single-cell sequencing reads and collapses them to one entry per CDR3 protein, without DNA. The sample data list 1,500 to 2,000 distinct CDR3 sequences. CDR1 SGHTA and CDR2 FQGNSA come from the germline V gene. This CDR3 spans 14 amino acids. Sequenced: cerebrospinal fluid. This clonotype was sampled from a human donor in good health. The rearrangement links TRBV7-2 to TRBJ2-7. CDR3 sequence: CASSSLGPPYEQYF.